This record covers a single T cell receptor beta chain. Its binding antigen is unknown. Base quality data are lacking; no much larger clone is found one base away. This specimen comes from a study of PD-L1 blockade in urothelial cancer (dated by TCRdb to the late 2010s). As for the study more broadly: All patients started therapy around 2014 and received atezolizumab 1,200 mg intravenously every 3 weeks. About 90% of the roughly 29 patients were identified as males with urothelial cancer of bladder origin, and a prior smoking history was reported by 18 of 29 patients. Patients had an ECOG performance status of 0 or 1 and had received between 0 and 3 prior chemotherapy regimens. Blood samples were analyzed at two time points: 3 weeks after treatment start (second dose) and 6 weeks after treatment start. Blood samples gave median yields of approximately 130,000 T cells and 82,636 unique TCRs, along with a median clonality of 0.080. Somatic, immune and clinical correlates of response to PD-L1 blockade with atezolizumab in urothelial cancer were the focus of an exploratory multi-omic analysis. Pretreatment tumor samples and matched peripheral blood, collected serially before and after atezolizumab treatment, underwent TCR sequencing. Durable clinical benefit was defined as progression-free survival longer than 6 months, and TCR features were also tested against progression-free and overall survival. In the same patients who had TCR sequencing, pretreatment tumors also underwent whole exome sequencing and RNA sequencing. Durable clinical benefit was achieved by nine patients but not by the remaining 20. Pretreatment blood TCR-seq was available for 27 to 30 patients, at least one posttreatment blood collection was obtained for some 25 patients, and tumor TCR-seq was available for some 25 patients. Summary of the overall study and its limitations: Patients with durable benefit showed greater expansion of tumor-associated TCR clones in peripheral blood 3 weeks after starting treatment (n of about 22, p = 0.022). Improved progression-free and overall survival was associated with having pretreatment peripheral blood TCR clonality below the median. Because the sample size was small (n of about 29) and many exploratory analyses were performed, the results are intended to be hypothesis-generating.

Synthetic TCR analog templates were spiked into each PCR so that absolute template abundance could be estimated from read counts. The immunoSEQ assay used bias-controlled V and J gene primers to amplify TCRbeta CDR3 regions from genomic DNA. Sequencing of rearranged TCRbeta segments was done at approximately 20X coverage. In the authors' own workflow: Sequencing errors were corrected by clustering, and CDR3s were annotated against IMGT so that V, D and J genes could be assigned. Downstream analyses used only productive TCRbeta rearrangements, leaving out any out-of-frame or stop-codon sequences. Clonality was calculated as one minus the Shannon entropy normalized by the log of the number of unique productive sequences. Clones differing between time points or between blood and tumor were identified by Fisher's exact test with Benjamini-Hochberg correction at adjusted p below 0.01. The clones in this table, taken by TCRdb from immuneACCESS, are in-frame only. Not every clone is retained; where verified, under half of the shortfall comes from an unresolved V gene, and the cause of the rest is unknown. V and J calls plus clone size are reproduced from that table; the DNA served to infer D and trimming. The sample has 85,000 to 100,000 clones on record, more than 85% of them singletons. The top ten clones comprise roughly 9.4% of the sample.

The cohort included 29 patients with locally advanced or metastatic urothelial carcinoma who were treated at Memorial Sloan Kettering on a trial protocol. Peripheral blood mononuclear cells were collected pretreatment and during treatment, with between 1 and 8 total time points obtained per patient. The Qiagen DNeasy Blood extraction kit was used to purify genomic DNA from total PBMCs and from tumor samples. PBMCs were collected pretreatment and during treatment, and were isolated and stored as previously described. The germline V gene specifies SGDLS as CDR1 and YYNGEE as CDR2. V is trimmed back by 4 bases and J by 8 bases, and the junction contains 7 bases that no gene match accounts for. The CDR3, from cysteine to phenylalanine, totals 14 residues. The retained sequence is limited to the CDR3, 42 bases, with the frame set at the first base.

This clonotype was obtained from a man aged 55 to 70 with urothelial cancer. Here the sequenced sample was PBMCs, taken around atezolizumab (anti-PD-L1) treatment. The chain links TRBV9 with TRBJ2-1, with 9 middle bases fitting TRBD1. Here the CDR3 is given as CASSPWDRADEQFF. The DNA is TGTGCCAGCAGCCCGTGGGACAGGGCGGATGAGCAGTTCTTC. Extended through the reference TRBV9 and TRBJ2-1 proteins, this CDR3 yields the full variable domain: DSGVTQTPKHLITATGQRVTLRCSPRSGDLSVYWYQQSLDQGLQFLIQYYNGEERAKGNILERFSAQQFPDLHSELNLSSLELGDSALYFCASSPWDRADEQFFGPGTRLTVL.